This TCR beta chain was documented in a study of CD8+ T cells in alopecia areata. On this clone itself: Its antigen is currently unknown.

cDNA reverse transcribed from extracted RNA served as the sequencing template. Libraries were prepared by immunoSEQ multiplex PCR; TCRdb keeps only in-frame clonotypes and omits some of them. This sample carries under 300,000 clones, roughly 63% of them seen once, and the ten largest clones take 0.75% to 0.95%. Findings and caveats of the study: With patients, TCR sharing proved less clear than in mice, a difference possibly related to HLA. Affected scalp, especially in alopecia totalis/universalis, had a higher clonality than normal scalp did.

Treatment of the sample: oral pan-JAK inhibitor, 5-10 mg twice daily. This clonotype was obtained from a human donor with alopecia areata. Source: CD4+ T cells sorted from blood, taken around week 54, from a patient treated with tofacitinib.

CDR3 in amino acids: CASSPAGTGGDTQYF. As DNA, the CDR3 is TGCGCCAGCAGCCCGGCCGGGACAGGGGGAGATACGCAGTATTTT. This sequence joins TRBV5-1 and TRBJ2-3; TRBD1 matches 11 bases. CDR1 SGHRS and CDR2 YFSETQ come from the germline V gene. After removal of 4 bases from V and 5 bases from J, the junction contained 6 bases not matched to a gene. CDR3 length: 15 residues.